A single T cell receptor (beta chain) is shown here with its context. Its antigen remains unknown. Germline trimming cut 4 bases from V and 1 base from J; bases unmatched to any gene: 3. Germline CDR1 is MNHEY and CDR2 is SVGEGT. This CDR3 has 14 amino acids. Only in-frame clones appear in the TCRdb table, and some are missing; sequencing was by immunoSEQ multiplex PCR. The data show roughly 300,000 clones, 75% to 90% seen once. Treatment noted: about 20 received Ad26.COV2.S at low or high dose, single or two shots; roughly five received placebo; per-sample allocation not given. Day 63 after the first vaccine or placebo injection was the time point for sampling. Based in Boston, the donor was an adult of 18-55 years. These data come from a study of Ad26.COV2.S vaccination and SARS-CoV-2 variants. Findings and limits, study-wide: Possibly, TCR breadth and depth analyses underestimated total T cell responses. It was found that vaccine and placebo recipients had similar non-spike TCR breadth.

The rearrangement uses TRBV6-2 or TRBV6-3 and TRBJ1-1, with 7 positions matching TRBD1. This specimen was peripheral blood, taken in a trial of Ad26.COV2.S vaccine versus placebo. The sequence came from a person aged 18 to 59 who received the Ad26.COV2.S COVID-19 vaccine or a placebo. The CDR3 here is CASSLAGGNTEAFF. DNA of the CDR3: TGTGCCAGCAGTTTGGCAGGGGGGAACACTGAAGCTTTCTTT.